This entry features one T cell receptor (beta chain) sequence. This record comes from a study of blood T cell repertoires in COVID-19. J lost 5 bases, V lost 6 bases, and 5 bases had no gene match. Germline assignment: CDR1 LNHDA and CDR2 SQIVND (reference sequence). This CDR3 region has 14 residues. TCRdb's copy holds only in-frame clones and misses some; the assay was immunoSEQ multiplex PCR. This table has over 110,000 clones, more than 70% appearing once. The sequenced sample was peripheral blood. The V and J genes are TRBV19 and TRBJ2-2; 8 bases map to TRBD1. This TCR came from a human donor in a cohort sampled during active COVID-19. The CDR3 DNA reads TGTGCCAGTAGGACAGGGGCGGGGACCGGGGAGCTGTTTTTT. Translating gives CASRTGAGTGELFF.